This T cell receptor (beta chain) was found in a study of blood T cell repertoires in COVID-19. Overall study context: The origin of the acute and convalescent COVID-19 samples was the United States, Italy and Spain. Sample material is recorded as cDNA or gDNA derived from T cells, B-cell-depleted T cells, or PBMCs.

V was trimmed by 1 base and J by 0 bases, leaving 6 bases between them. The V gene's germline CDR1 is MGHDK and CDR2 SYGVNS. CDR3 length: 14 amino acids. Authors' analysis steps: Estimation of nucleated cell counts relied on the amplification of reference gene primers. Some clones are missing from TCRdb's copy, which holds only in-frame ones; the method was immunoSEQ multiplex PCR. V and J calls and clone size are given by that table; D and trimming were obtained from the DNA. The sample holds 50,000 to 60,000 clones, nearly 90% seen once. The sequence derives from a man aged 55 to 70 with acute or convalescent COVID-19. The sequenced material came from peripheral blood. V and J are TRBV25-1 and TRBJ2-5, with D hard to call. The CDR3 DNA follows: TGTGCCAGCAGTGAATCAGTCAACCAAGAGACCCAGTACTTC. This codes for CASSESVNQETQYF.